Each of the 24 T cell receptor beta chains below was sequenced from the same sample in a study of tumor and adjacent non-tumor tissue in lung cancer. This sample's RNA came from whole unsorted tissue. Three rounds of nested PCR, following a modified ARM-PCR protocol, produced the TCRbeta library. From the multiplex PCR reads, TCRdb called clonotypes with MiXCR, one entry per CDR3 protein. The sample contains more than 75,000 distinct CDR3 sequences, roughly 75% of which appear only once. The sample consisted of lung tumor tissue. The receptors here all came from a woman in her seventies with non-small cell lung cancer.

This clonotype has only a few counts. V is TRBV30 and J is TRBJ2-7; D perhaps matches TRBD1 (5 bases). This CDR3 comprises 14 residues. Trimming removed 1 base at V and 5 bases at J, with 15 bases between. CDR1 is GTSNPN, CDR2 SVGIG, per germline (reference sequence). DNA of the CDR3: TGTGCCTGGAGTGACATAGGGGTGCTCGACGAGCAGTACTTC. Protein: CAWSDIGVLDEQYF.

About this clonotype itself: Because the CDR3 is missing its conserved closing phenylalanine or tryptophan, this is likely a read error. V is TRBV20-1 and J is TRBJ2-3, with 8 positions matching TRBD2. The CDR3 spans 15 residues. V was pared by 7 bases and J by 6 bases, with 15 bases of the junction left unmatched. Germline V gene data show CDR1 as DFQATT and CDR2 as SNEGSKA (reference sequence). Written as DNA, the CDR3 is TGCAGTGTTAGGCCCCTAGCGGGCCTGGGGGATACGCAGTATTCT. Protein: CSVRPLAGLGDTQYS.

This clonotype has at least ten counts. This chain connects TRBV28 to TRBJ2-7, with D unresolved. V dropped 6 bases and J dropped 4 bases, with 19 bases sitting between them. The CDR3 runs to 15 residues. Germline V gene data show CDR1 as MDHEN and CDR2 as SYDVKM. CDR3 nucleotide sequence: TGTGCCAGCAGCAGCCTCCTCCAGCCTGTGTACGAGCAGTACTTC. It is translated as CASSSLLQPVYEQYF.

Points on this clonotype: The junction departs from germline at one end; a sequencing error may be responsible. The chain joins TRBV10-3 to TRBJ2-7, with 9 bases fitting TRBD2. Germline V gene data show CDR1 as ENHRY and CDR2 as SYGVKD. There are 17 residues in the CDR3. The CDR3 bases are TGTGCCATCAGGGCATGGGAACTAGCGGGTGTTCCCTACGAACAGTACTTC. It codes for CAIRAWELAGVPYEQYF.

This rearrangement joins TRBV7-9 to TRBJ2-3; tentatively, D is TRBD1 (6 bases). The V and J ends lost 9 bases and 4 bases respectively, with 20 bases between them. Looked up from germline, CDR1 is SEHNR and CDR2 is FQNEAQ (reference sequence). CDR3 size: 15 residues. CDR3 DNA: TGTGCCAGGAGTTTAGCGCAGGGGTCCTCAGATACGCAGTATTTT. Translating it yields CARSLAQGSSDTQYF.

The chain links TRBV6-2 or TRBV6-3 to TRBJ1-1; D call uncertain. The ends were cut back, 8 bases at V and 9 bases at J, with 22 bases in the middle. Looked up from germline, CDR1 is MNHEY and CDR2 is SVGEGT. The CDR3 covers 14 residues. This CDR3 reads CASGPGGGSVKAFF. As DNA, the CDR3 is TGTGCCAGCGGCCCCGGAGGAGGCAGTGTTAAAGCTTTCTTT.

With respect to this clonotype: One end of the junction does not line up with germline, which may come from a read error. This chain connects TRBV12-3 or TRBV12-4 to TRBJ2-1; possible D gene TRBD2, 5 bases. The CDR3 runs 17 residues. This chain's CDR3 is CAGTTEDSLYSYNEHFF. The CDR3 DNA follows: TGCGCCGGCACCACCGAGGACTCGCTATACTCCTACAATGAGCACTTCTTC.

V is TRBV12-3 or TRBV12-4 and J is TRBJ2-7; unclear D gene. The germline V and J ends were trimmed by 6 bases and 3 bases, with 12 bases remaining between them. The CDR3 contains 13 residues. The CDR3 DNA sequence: TGTGCCAGCAGGGATACATGGGGCTACGAGCAGTACTTC. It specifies CASRDTWGYEQYF.

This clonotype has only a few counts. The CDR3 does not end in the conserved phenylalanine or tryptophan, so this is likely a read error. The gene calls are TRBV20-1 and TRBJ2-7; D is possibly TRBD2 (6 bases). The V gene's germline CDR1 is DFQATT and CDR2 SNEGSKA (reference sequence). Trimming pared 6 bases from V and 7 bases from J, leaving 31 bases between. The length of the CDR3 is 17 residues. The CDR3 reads CSAIPSGGYQGVGEQYL. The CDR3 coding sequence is TGCAGTGCCATCCCCTCTGGAGGGTATCAGGGCGTAGGTGAGCAGTACCTC.

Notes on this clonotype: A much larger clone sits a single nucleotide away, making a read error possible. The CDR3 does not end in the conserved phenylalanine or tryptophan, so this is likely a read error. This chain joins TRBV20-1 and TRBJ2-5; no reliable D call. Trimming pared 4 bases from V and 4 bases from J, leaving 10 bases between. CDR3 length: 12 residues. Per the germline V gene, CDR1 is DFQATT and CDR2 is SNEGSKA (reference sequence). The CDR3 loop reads CSAIDPRETQYL. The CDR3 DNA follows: TGCAGTGCTATAGATCCGAGAGAGACCCAGTACTTA.

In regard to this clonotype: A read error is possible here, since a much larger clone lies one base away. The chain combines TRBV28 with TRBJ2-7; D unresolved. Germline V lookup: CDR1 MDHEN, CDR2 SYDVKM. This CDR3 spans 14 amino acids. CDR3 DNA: TGTGCCAGCACCCCAGACCCGTTCTCCTACGAGCTGTACTTC. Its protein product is CASTPDPFSYELYF.

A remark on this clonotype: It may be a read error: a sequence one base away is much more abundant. CDR3 in amino acids: CASSLGIGLYNEQFF. The CDR3 bases are TGTGCCAGCAGCTTAGGTATAGGACTCTACAATGAGCAGTTCTTC. The V gene is TRBV7-2, the J gene TRBJ2-1; perhaps TRBD2 as D (5 bases). The germline gives CDR1 SGHTA, CDR2 FQGNSA. The CDR3 totals 15 residues. The V end lost 1 base, the J end lost 3 bases, and 10 bases lay between the germline ends.

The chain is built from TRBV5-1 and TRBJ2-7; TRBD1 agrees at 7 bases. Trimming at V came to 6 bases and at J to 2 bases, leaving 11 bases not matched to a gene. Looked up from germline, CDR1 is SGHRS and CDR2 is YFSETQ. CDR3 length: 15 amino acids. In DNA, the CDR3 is TGCGCCAGCACCGCAAAACAGGGGAGTACCTACGAGCAGTACTTC. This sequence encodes CASTAKQGSTYEQYF. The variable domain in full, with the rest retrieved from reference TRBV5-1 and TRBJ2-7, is KAGVTQTPRYLIKTRGQQVTLSCSPISGHRSVSWYQQTPGQGLQFLFEYFSETQRNKGNFPGRFSGRQFSNSRSEMNVSTLELGDSALYLCASTAKQGSTYEQYFGPGTRLTVT.

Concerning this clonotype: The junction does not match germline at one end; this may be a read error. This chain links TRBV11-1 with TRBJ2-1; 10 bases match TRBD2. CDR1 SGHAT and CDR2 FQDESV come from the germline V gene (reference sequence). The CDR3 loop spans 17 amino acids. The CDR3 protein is CASGSRLAGGSYNEQSF. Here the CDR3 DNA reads TGTGCCAGCGGCTCCCGCTTAGCGGGAGGTTCCTACAATGAGCAGTCCTTC.

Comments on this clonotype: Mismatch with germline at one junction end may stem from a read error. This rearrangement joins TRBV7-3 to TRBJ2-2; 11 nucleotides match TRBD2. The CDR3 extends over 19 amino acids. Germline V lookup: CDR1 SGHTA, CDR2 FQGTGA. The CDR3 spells CASSLTGPGTSGHTGELFF. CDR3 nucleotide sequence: TGTGCCAGCAGCTTAACCGGTCCCGGGACTAGCGGCCACACCGGAGAGCTGTTTTTT.

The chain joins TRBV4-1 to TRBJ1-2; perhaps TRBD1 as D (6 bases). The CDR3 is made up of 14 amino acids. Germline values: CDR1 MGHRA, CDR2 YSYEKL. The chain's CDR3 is CNSSQPGSGQGYTF. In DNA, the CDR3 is TGCAACAGCAGCCAACCGGGCTCGGGACAAGGCTACACCTTC.

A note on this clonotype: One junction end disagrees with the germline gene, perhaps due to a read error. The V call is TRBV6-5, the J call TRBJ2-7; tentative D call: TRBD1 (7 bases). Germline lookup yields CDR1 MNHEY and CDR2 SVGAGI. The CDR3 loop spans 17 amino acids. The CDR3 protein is CTSSYRRVFRGAYEQYF. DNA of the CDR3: TGTACCAGCAGTTACCGGCGGGTCTTCAGGGGGGCCTACGAGCAGTATTTC.

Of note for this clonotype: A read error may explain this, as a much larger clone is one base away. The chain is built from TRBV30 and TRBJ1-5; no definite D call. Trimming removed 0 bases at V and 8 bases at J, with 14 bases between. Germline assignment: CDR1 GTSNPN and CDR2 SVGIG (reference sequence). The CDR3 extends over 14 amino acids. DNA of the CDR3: TGTGCCTGGAGTGTACGGGATCGGAATGAGCCCCAGCATTTT. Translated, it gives CAWSVRDRNEPQHF.

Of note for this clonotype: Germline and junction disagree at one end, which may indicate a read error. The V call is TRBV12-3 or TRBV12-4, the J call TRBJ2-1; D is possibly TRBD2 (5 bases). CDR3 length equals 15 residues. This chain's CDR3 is CPSSFHTARGNEQFF. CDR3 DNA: TGTCCCAGCAGTTTCCACACAGCCCGGGGCAATGAGCAGTTCTTC.

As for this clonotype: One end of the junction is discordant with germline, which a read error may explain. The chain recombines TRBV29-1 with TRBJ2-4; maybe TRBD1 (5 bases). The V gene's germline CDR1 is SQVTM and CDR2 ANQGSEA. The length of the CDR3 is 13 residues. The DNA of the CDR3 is TGCAGCATTGAGGAAGCGCCTAGGGGCATTAAGTACTTC. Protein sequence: CSIEEAPRGIKYF.

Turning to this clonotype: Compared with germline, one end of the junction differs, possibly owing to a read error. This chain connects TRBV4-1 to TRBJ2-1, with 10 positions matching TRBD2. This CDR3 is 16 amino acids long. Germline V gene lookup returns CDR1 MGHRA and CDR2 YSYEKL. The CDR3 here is CASSCHSSGSYNEQSF. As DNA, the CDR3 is TGCGCCAGCAGCTGTCATTCTAGCGGGAGTTACAATGAGCAGTCCTTC.

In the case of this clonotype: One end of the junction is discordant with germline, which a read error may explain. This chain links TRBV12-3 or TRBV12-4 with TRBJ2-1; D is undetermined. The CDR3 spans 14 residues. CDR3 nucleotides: TGTGCCACCACCTACAGACAAGCTGACAATGAGCAGTTATTC. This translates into CATTYRQADNEQLF.

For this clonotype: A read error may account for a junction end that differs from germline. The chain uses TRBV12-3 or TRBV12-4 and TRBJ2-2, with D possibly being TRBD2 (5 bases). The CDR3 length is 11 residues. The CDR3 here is CTSSLTGELFF. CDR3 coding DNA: TGTACCAGCAGTTTAACCGGGGAGTTGTTTTTT.

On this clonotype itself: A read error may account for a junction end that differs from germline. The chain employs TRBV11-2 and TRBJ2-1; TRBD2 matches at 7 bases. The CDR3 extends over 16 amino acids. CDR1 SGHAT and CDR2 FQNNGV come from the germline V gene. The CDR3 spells CASSSLSGVGDNERLF. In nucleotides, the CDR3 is TGTGCCAGTAGCTCCCTAAGCGGGGTCGGCGACAATGAGCGGCTCTTC.